A single sample gave rise to the 26 T cell receptor beta chains below, sequenced in a study of vaccination effects on CD4 cells after COVID-19 (dated by TCRdb to between 2022 and 2023). The protocol used for the library was the immunoSEQ multiplex PCR assay. Entries here come from immuneACCESS through TCRdb and include only in-frame sequences with V and J called. Some clones fail to appear in such tables; in the studies checked, an unresolved V gene covers under half of the shortfall, and the cause of the remainder is unknown. The sample records approximately 31,000 clones, 70% to 85% of which are singletons. The ten largest clones add up to 15% of the sample. After roughly 11 days of culture, CD4+ T cells were isolated with the EasySep CD4+ T cell isolation kit. Each participant got two doses of an mRNA SARS-CoV-2 vaccine, either BNT162b2 or mRNA-1273. No cognate antigen is known for these TCRs.

Sequenced material: CD4+ T cells from PBMCs cultured without peptide, taken after COVID-19 vaccination. All receptors come from a human donor who received a COVID-19 vaccine.

The chain couples TRBV27 to TRBJ1-5; possible D gene TRBD1, 5 bases. The CDR3 is 15 amino acids. Germline loops: CDR1 MNHEY, CDR2 SMNVEV (reference sequence). V was cut by 8 bases and J by 1 base, with 15 bases left in between. CDR3 sequence: CASRYEGRSNQPQHF. Written as DNA, the CDR3 is TGTGCCAGCCGATATGAGGGGAGAAGCAATCAGCCCCAGCATTTT.

The chain is built from TRBV7-2 and TRBJ2-1, with D unresolved. CDR1 SGHTA and CDR2 FQGNSA come from the germline V gene. The CDR3 has 12 residues. Trimming removed 0 bases at V and 7 bases at J, with 4 bases between. The CDR3 is CASSLALNEQFF. CDR3 nucleotides: TGTGCCAGCAGCTTAGCGCTAAATGAGCAGTTCTTC.

The rearrangement links TRBV25-1 to TRBJ2-1; 7 nucleotides match TRBD1. With V trimmed by 7 bases and J by 9 bases, 9 bases remained unmatched. The CDR3 contains 13 residues. Germline loops: CDR1 MGHDK, CDR2 SYGVNS. CDR3 amino acids: CASIAQGSSEQFF. Written as DNA, the CDR3 is TGTGCCAGCATCGCACAGGGGTCTAGTGAGCAGTTCTTC.

This clone came up a few times. V gene TRBV27 combines with J gene TRBJ1-1; D gene unclear. This CDR3 is built from 13 residues. Looked up from germline, CDR1 is MNHEY and CDR2 is SMNVEV (reference sequence). Deletions cut 2 bases from V and 3 bases from J, with 7 bases between. CDR3 nucleotides: TGTGCCAGCAGTTTAAGGCGGCACACTGAAGCTTTCTTT. Residues: CASSLRRHTEAFF.

This chain joins TRBV2 and TRBJ1-4, with TRBD1 identical over 7 bases. This CDR3 spans 15 amino acids. In germline, CDR1 is SNHLY, CDR2 FYNNEI. J was trimmed by 14 bases and V by 4 bases; bases with no gene match: 16. CDR3: CASSAPGGIMKRLFF. The DNA of the CDR3 is TGTGCCAGCAGTGCCCCAGGGGGAATAATGAAAAGGCTGTTTTTT.

This sequence joins TRBV28 and TRBJ2-1; 10 bases map to TRBD2. The CDR3 runs 13 residues. Per germline, CDR1 MDHEN and CDR2 SYDVKM. The junction had 6 bases not matched to a gene; V was cut back by 6 bases and J by 10 bases. The CDR3 sequence: CASSLAGEREQFF. The CDR3 DNA reads as TGTGCCAGCAGCCTAGCGGGAGAGAGGGAGCAGTTCTTC.

The chain combines TRBV7-2 with TRBJ1-2; 7 bases match TRBD1. Germline V gives CDR1 SGHTA, CDR2 FQGNSA. Trimming took 6 bases from V and 4 from J; bases not matched to a gene: 5. The CDR3 is 13 amino acids. This CDR3 reads CASRIRDSYGYTF. CDR3 sequence (DNA): TGTGCCAGCAGAATTCGGGACAGCTATGGCTACACCTTC.

The chain recombines TRBV6-2 or TRBV6-3 with TRBJ2-2; no reliable D call. Trimming pared 4 bases from V and 8 bases from J, leaving 17 bases between. This CDR3 region has 15 residues. Germline CDR1 MNHEY, CDR2 SVGEGT. The chain's CDR3 is CASSSEWTPGGELFF. The DNA of the CDR3 is TGTGCCAGCAGTTCTGAATGGACCCCCGGGGGGGAGCTGTTTTTT.

DNA for the CDR3: TGTGCCAGCAGCCAAGCCGGGAACGCTGGACAGCCCCAGCATTTT. Translating gives CASSQAGNAGQPQHF. The chain combines TRBV3-1 (or the pseudogene TRBV3-2) with TRBJ1-5; the D is unclear. V was pared by 1 base and J by 7 bases, with 14 bases between. Germline V gene sequence: CDR1 LGHDT, CDR2 YNNKEL (reference sequence). CDR3 length: 15 amino acids.

This clone was counted a few times. The chain recombines TRBV28 with TRBJ1-6, with 7 bases aligning to TRBD1. This CDR3 spans 15 amino acids. V was clipped by 6 bases and J by 17 bases; unmatched bases: 19. CDR1 MDHEN and CDR2 SYDVKM come from the germline V gene. In DNA, the CDR3 is TGTGCCAGCAGCCCTCGGGGACAGACCTCAATTTTCGTCCACTTT. Protein product: CASSPRGQTSIFVHF.

The CDR3 sequence: CASSQGGQIANYGYTF. DNA for the CDR3: TGTGCCAGCAGCCAAGGGGGGCAGATCGCAAACTATGGCTACACCTTC. The rearrangement uses TRBV3-1 (or the pseudogene TRBV3-2) and TRBJ1-2, with a tentative D call TRBD1 (6 bases). Germline assignment: CDR1 LGHDT and CDR2 YNNKEL (reference sequence). This CDR3 comprises 16 residues. V was trimmed by 1 base and J by 2 bases, leaving 14 bases between them.

This sequence joins TRBV19 and TRBJ1-5; no firm D call. The germline V and J ends were trimmed by 5 bases and 10 bases, with 9 bases remaining between them. CDR1 LNHDA and CDR2 SQIVND come from the germline V gene (reference sequence). There are 11 residues in the CDR3. CDR3 loop: CASSAGKPQHF. In DNA, the CDR3 is TGTGCCAGTAGTGCCGGGAAACCCCAGCATTTT.

The chain combines TRBV19 with TRBJ2-2; 7 nucleotides line up with TRBD1. The germline V gene encodes CDR1 LNHDA and CDR2 SQIVND (reference sequence). Unmatched junction bases numbered 9, after V lost 6 bases and J lost 5 bases. The CDR3 sequence is 15 residues long. CDR3 residues: CASSKTGMDTGELFF. The DNA of the CDR3 is TGTGCCAGTAGCAAGACAGGGATGGATACCGGGGAGCTGTTTTTT. Based on the CDR3 plus reference TRBV19 and TRBJ2-2, the full variable domain is DGGITQSPKYLFRKEGQNVTLSCEQNLNHDAMYWYRQDPGQGLRLIYYSQIVNDFQKGDIAEGYSVSREKKESFPLTVTSAQKNPTAFYLCASSKTGMDTGELFFGEGSRLTVL.

V is TRBV30 and J is TRBJ2-1, with TRBD2 identical over 12 bases. V lost 2 bases, J lost 10 bases, and 9 bases stayed unmatched. Germline CDR1 and CDR2: GTSNPN and SVGIG (reference sequence). The CDR3 totals 15 residues. CDR3 DNA: TGTGCCTGGAGTCGTCTTAGACTAGCGGGAGAGGAGCAGTTCTTC. The encoded protein is CAWSRLRLAGEEQFF.

This clone showed up just a few times. The chain has TRBV18 and TRBJ1-6, with 10 nucleotides matching TRBD1. V trimming: 4 bases; J trimming: 6 bases; junction bases outside the gene matches: 3. This CDR3 contains 15 residues. The germline V gene encodes CDR1 KGHSH and CDR2 LQKENI. The CDR3 coding sequence is TGTGCCAGCTCACGGCGGGACAGGGGTAATTCACCCCTCCACTTT. It codes for CASSRRDRGNSPLHF.

In this sample, this clone turned up a few times. This sequence joins TRBV29-1 and TRBJ1-1, with a weak D call TRBD1 (6 bases). The CDR3 extends over 12 amino acids. The V end was cut by 5 bases, the J end by 7 bases, with 14 bases between. The V gene's germline CDR1 is SQVTM and CDR2 ANQGSEA. CDR3 coding DNA: TGCAGCGTTCATCCAGGGGCGGGTGAAGCTTTCTTT. It is translated as CSVHPGAGEAFF.

The chain joins TRBV2 to TRBJ1-2; no definite D call. Trimming took 4 bases from V and 4 from J, leaving 7 bases between them. In germline, CDR1 is SNHLY, CDR2 FYNNEI. This CDR3 is 12 amino acids long. The DNA of the CDR3 is TGTGCCAGCAGTGTGATCAGCTATGGCTACACCTTC. This encodes CASSVISYGYTF.

The V gene is TRBV4-1, the J gene TRBJ1-2; 9 nucleotides agree with TRBD1. V lost 1 base and J lost 7; bases outside the gene matches: 4. Per germline, CDR1 MGHRA and CDR2 YSYEKL. The CDR3 runs to 14 residues. The CDR3 spells CASSQVQGAAGYTF. CDR3 DNA: TGCGCCAGCAGCCAAGTACAGGGGGCTGCTGGCTACACCTTC.

About this clone: Other DNA sequences in this specimen translate into the identical CDR3. The rearrangement links TRBV2 to TRBJ1-2; D uncertain. The CDR3 totals 12 residues. The ends were cut back, 4 bases at V and 5 bases at J, with 8 bases in the middle. Germline CDR1 reads SNHLY; CDR2 reads FYNNEI. CDR3 bases: TGTGCCAGCAGTGTATCCGGGTATGGCTACACCTTC. It codes for CASSVSGYGYTF.

The chain recombines TRBV5-6 with TRBJ2-7, with TRBD1 as a possible D gene (6 bases). The germline V and J ends were trimmed by 3 bases and 4 bases, with 11 bases remaining between them. The CDR3 sequence is 13 residues long. Germline V CDR1 and CDR2: SGHDT, YYEEEE. As DNA, the CDR3 is TGTGCCAGCAGCTATGAGGACAGATACGAGCAGTACTTC. Translation gives CASSYEDRYEQYF. The whole variable domain, filled in from reference TRBV5-6 and TRBJ2-7, reads DAGVTQSPTHLIKTRGQQVTLRCSPKSGHDTVSWYQQALGQGPQFIFQYYEEEERQRGNFPDRFSGHQFPNYSSELNVNALLLGDSALYLCASSYEDRYEQYFGPGTRLTVT.

The V and J genes are TRBV9 and TRBJ1-2; D call uncertain. Trimming took 6 bases from V and 5 from J, leaving 11 bases between them. Germline CDR1 and CDR2: SGDLS and YYNGEE. The CDR3 length is 12 residues. In DNA form, the CDR3 reads TGTGCCAGCAAGGGATCCTCTTATGGCTACACCTTC. It specifies CASKGSSYGYTF. Based on the CDR3 plus reference TRBV9 and TRBJ1-2, the full variable domain is DSGVTQTPKHLITATGQRVTLRCSPRSGDLSVYWYQQSLDQGLQFLIQYYNGEERAKGNILERFSAQQFPDLHSELNLSSLELGDSALYFCASKGSSYGYTFGSGTRLTVV.

This chain links TRBV30 with TRBJ1-2; 8 bases map to TRBD1. CDR1 and CDR2 (germline): GTSNPN, SVGIG (reference sequence). The CDR3 runs to 14 residues. V was clipped by 3 bases and J by 2 bases; unmatched bases: 5. The CDR3 sequence is CAWRLQGVNYGYTF. The CDR3 nucleotides read TGTGCCTGGAGACTACAGGGGGTCAACTATGGCTACACCTTC.

This chain connects TRBV5-1 to TRBJ1-6; D is undetermined. Germline assignment: CDR1 SGHRS and CDR2 YFSETQ. This CDR3 has 12 residues. The ends were cut back, 6 bases at V and 7 bases at J, with 8 bases in the middle. The CDR3 reads CASKAENSPLHF. CDR3 DNA sequence: TGCGCCAGCAAGGCAGAGAATTCACCCCTCCACTTT.

On this clone: It is unclear where the CDR3 begins or ends on the DNA, so no DNA is shown, and the CDR3 is as TCRdb lists it. The chain links TRBV5-1 to TRBJ1-1; the table's D call, TRBD1, has no DNA check behind it. The V gene's germline CDR1 is SGHRS and CDR2 YFSETQ. The CDR3 is 16 amino acids long, termini counted. CDR3 loop: CASSATGTNFGDEAFF.

This rearrangement joins TRBV29-1 to TRBJ1-2, with a tentative D call TRBD1 (6 bases). Looked up from germline, CDR1 is SQVTM and CDR2 is ANQGSEA. Deletions cut 3 bases from V and 0 bases from J, with 14 bases between. The CDR3 has 15 residues. CDR3 region: CSVDGDRPSNYGYTF. CDR3 in DNA: TGCAGCGTTGACGGTGACAGGCCCTCTAACTATGGCTACACCTTC. Supplemented by reference TRBV29-1 and TRBJ1-2, the full variable domain reads SAVISQKPSRDICQRGTSLTIQCQVDSQVTMMFWYRQQPGQSLTLIATANQGSEATYESGFVIDKFPISRPNLTFSTLTVSNMSPEDSSIYLCSVDGDRPSNYGYTFGSGTRLTVV.

The rearrangement uses TRBV7-8 and TRBJ2-7; 8 nucleotides line up with TRBD1. The CDR3 contains 16 residues. CDR1 SGHVS and CDR2 FQNEAQ come from the germline V gene. V lost 4 bases to trimming and J lost 0 bases; unmatched junction nucleotides: 8. CDR3 bases: TGTGCCAGCAGCTCAGCCGGGACAGGTAACTCCTACGAGCAGTACTTC. Protein sequence: CASSSAGTGNSYEQYF.